This TCR beta chain was identified in a study of blood T cell repertoires in COVID-19. For the study at large: T cells, B-cell-depleted T cells, or PBMCs provided the cDNA or gDNA that served as material.

This CDR3 has 15 amino acids. V lost 3 bases and J lost 3; bases outside the gene matches: 5. Per the germline V gene, CDR1 is SGHDT and CDR2 is YYEEEE. The data were produced by immunoSEQ multiplex PCR, yet TCRdb's version contains in-frame clones alone and is incomplete. The sample has about 69,000 clones; more than 70% are singletons. This TCR came from a human donor in a cohort sampled during active COVID-19. Input material: peripheral blood. The chain has TRBV5-6 and TRBJ2-3; 9 nucleotides match TRBD1. The CDR3 reads CASSWSGTGTDTQYF. The DNA of the CDR3 is TGTGCCAGCAGCTGGTCCGGGACAGGGACAGATACGCAGTATTTT.